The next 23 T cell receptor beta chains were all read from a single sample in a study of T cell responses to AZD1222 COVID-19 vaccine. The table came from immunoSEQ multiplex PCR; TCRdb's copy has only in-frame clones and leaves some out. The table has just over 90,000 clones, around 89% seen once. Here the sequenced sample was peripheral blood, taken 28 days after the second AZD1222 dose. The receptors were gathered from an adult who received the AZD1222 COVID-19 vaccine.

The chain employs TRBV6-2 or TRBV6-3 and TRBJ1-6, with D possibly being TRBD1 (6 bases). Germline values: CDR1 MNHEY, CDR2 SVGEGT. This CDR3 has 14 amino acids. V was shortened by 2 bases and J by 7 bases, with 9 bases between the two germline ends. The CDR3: CASSYQGQNSPLHF. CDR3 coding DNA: TGTGCCAGCAGTTACCAGGGACAAAATTCACCCCTCCACTTT.

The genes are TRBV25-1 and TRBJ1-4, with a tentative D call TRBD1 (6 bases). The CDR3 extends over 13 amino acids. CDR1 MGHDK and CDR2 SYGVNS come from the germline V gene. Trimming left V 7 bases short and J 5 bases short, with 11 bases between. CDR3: CASKQGTNEKLFF. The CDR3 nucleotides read TGTGCCAGCAAACAGGGCACCAATGAAAAACTGTTTTTT.

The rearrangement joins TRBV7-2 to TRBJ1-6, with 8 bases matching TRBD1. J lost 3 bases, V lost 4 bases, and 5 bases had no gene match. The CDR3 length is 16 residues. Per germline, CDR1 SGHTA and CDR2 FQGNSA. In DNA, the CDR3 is TGTGCCAGCAGCTCCTGGACAGGGAACTATAATTCACCCCTCCACTTT. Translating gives CASSSWTGNYNSPLHF.

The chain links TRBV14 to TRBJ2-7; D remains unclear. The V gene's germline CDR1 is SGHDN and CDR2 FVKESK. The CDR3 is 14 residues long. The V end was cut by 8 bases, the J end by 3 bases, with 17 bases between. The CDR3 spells CASRPTGDNYEQYF. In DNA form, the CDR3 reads TGTGCCAGCCGGCCCACGGGCGATAACTACGAGCAGTACTTC.

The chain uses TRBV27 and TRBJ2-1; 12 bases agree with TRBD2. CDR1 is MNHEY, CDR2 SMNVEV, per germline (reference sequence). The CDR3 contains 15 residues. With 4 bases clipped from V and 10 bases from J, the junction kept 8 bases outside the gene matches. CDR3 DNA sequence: TGTGCCAGCAGTTCTAGAGGACTAGCGGGGAACGAGCAGTTCTTC. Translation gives CASSSRGLAGNEQFF.

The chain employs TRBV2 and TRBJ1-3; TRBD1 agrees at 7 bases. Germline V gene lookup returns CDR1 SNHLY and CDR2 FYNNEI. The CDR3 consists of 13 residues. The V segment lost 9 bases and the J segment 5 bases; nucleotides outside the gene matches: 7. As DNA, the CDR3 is TGTGCCAGTCTGACAGGGACTAGAAACACCATATATTTT. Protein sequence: CASLTGTRNTIYF.

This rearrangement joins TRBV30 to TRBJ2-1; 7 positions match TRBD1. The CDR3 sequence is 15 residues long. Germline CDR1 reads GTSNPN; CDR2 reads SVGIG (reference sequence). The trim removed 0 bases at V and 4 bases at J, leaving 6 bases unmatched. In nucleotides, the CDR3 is TGTGCCTGGAGTGTAGCAGGGGGTCAATACAATGAGCAGTTCTTC. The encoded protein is CAWSVAGGQYNEQFF.

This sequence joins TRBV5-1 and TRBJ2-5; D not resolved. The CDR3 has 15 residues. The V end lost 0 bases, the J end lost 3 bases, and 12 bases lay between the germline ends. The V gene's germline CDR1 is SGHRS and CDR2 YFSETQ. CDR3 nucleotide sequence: TGCGCCAGCAGCTTGGTGGCTTCTGGGGAAGAGACCCAGTACTTC. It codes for CASSLVASGEETQYF.

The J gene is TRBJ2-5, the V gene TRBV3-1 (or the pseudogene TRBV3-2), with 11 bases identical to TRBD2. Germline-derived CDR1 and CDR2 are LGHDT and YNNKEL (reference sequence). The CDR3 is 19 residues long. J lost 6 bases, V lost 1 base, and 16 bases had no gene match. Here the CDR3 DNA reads TGTGCCAGCAGCCAAGTCCTAGCGGGAGGTCGGAATACGTGGAAGACCCAGTACTTC. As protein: CASSQVLAGGRNTWKTQYF.

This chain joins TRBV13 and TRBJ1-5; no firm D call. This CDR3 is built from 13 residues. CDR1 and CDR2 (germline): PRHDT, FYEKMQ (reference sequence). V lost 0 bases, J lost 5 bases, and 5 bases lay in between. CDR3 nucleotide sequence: TGTGCCAGCAGCTTAGGAGTAGATCAGCCCCAGCATTTT. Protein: CASSLGVDQPQHF.

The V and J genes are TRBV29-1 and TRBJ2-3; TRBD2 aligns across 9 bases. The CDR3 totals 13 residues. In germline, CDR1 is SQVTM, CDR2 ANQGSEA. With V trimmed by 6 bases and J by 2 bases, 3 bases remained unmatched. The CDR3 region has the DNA TGCAGCGTCACTAGCGGGCCCACAGATACGCAGTATTTT. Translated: CSVTSGPTDTQYF.

The CDR3 bases are TGTGCCAGCAGTTACTCGATCGAAAGCTGGGCAGACCAAGAGACCCAGTACTTC. It is translated as CASSYSIESWADQETQYF. The gene calls are TRBV6-2 or TRBV6-3 and TRBJ2-5; D gene unclear. The CDR3 covers 18 residues. Germline V gene lookup returns CDR1 MNHEY and CDR2 SVGEGT. The ends were cut back, 0 bases at V and 0 bases at J, with 17 bases in the middle.

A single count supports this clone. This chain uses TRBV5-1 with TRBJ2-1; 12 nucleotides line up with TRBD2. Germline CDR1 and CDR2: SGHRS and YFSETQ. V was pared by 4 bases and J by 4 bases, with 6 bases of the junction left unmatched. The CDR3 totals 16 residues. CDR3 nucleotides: TGCGCCAGCAGCCCCGGGACTAGCGGGTTATACAATGAGCAGTTCTTC. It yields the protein CASSPGTSGLYNEQFF.

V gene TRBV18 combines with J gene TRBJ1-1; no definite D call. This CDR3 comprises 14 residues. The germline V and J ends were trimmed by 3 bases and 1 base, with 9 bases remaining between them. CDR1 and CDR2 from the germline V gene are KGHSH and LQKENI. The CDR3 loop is CASSPGWENTEAFF. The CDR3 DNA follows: TGTGCCAGCTCACCGGGTTGGGAGAACACTGAAGCTTTCTTT.

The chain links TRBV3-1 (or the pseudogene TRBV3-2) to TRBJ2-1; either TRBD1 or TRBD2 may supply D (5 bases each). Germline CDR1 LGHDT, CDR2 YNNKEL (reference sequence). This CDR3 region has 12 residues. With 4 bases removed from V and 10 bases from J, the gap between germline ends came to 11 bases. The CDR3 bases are TGTGCCAGCAGCCCTGGGGGTCGGGAGCAGTTCTTC. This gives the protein CASSPGGREQFF.

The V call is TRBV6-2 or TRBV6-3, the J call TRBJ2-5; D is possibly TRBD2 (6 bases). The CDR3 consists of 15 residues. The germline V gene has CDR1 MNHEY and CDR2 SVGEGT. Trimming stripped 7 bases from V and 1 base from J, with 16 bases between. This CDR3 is CASNPGVSPQETQYF. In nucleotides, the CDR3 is TGTGCCAGCAACCCGGGAGTTTCGCCCCAAGAGACCCAGTACTTC.

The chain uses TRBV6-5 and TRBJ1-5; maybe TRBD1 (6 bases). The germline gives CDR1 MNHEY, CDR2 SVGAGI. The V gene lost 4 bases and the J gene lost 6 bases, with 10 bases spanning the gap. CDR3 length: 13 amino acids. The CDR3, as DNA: TGTGCCAGCAGTTTGGGACAATTTCAGCCCCAGCATTTT. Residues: CASSLGQFQPQHF.

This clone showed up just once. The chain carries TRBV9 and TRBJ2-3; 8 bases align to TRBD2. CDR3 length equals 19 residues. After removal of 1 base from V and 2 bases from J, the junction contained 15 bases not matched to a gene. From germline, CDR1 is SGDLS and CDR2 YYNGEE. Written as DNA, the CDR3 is TGTGCCAGCAGCGTAAGGCCCCTTTCTACGGGGGGGACCACAGATACGCAGTATTTT. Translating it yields CASSVRPLSTGGTTDTQYF.

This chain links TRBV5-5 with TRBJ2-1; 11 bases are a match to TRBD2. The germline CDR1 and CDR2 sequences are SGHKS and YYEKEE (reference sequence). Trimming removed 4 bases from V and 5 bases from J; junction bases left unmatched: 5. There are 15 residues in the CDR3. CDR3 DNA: TGTGCCAGCAGCACCTTAGCGGGGGGGCACAATGAGCAGTTCTTC. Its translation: CASSTLAGGHNEQFF. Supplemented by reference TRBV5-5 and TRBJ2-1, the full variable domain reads DAGVTQSPTHLIKTRGQQVTLRCSPISGHKSVSWYQQVLGQGPQFIFQYYEKEERGRGNFPDRFSARQFPNYSSELNVNALLLGDSALYLCASSTLAGGHNEQFFGPGTRLTVL.

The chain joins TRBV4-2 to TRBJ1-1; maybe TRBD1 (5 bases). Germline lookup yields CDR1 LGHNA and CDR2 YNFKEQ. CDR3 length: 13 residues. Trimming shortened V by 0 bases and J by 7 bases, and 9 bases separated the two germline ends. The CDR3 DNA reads TGTGCCAGCAGCCAAGAGGGGGGTATTGAAGCTTTCTTT. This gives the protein CASSQEGGIEAFF.

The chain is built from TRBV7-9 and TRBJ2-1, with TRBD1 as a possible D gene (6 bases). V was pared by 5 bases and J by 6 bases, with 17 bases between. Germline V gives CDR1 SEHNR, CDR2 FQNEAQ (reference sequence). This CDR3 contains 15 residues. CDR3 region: CASSPPGARGNEQFF. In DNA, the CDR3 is TGTGCCAGCAGCCCTCCAGGGGCGAGAGGCAATGAGCAGTTCTTC.

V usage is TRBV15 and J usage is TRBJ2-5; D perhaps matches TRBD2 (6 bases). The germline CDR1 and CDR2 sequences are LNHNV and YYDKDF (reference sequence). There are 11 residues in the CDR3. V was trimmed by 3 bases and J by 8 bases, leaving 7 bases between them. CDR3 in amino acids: CATSRGGTQYF. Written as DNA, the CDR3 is TGTGCCACCAGCAGGGGAGGTACCCAGTACTTC.

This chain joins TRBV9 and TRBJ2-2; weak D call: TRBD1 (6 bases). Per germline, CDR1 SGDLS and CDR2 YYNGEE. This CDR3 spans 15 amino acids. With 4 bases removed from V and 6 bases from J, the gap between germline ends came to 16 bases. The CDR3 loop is CASSPPTGDAGELFF. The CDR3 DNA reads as TGTGCCAGCAGCCCCCCGACAGGAGATGCCGGGGAGCTGTTTTTT.